What follows is one T cell receptor beta chain and its context. Antigen unknown. In the PCR, 60 Vbeta and 13 Jbeta primers were used. The assay was immunoSEQ multiplex PCR, and TCRdb's table has in-frame clones only and misses some. The sample includes hundreds of thousands of clones, approximately 78% of them seen just once. This CDR3 comprises 15 residues. Germline V gene data show CDR1 as MNHEY and CDR2 as SVGAGI. V trimming: 5 bases; J trimming: 13 bases; junction bases outside the gene matches: 10. The sample comes from a study of cytomegalovirus exposure and HLA in healthy donors. Overall study findings and caveats: A later analysis by the authors found several of the most significant clusters apparently linked to common viral pathogens.

The receptor's source is a boy younger than 18 in good health and CMV-seronegative. The sequenced sample was PBMCs. The chain carries TRBV6-5 and TRBJ1-6; 11 bases align to TRBD1. This chain's CDR3 is CASSTGGQGGRPLHF. Here the CDR3 DNA reads TGTGCCAGCAGTACTGGGGGACAGGGGGGTAGGCCCCTCCACTTT.